This T cell receptor (beta chain) appears in the sequencing data of a study of beta chain features in type 1 diabetes (dated by TCRdb to the late 2010s). Broadly, across the study: Mean age, gender distribution, total cell number and subset yield were not different between patients and healthy donors. A total of roughly 100,000,000 sorted cells were examined across all samples, and the number of cells per subset was strongly correlated with RNA yield. In the study, TCRB repertoires of sorted circulating CD4+ T cell subsets from recently diagnosed type 1 diabetes patients were compared with those of matched healthy donors. Naive and central memory subsets were obtained from all 30 or so donors, but regulatory and stem cell-like memory subsets were isolated from only 8 patients and about eight healthy donors. What the study reported, not specific to this receptor: Sequencing cDNA rather than genomic DNA could over-represent highly expressing activated cells, although activation and CD3 levels did not differ between groups. Naive, central memory and regulatory TCRB repertoires appeared to be more similar among patients than among healthy donors. A moderate but significant shortening of TCRB CDR3 length was observed in type 1 diabetes patients in all four CD4+ subsets. Only small numbers of individuals were included in the HLA sub-analyses, which left unresolved whether HLA type had any influence on TCRB rearrangement. At VDJ recombination sites, type 1 diabetes patients had fewer insertions and more deleted nucleotides, which implies abnormalities in thymic rearrangement. PCR might favor shorter templates, but patient and control samples were amplified and corrected together, so any skew would affect both groups equally.

With respect to this clone: The antigen it recognizes is unknown. There are no base qualities to consult, and no much larger clone falls within one base.

From each donor, a single peripheral blood sample of 100 to 150 mL on average was drawn into heparinised tubes. A BD FACSAria II and a panel including CD45RO, CCR7, CD25, CD127, CD95 and CD27 were used to sort naive, central memory, regulatory and stem cell-like memory CD4+ T cells. A purity above 98% was achieved for all sorted populations. Right away, PBMCs were isolated by Lymphoprep density gradient centrifugation and were stained directly, with no culture step. So that batch effects would be minimized, each experiment stained and sorted samples in pairs, pairing one healthy donor with one patient. V and J are truncated by 5 bases and 9 bases respectively, leaving an intervening sequence of 14 bases. Spanning cysteine to phenylalanine, the CDR3 consists of 13 amino acids. Only the CDR3 portion is preserved as DNA: 39 bases, with reading frame beginning at the first base. From a lookup of the germline V gene, CDR1 and CDR2 are SGHDN and FVKESK.

All of the isolated RNA was reverse transcribed with the High Capacity cDNA Reverse Transcription Kit, so expressed TCRB transcripts were sequenced. Deep immunoSEQ sequencing was performed on naive, central memory and regulatory T cell samples, with an average of approximately 4 million total reads per sample. After sorted cells were lysed in RLT buffer, RNA was extracted with DNase-treated RNeasy Micro or Mini kits, with the choice depending on cell number. To prevent cross-contamination, each cell subset was processed individually, whereas patient and healthy donor samples were processed jointly. TCRB sequences were amplified from cDNA with the immunoSEQ multiplex PCR, producing 87-bp fragments spanning the CDR3 region. The amplicons were sequenced using the Illumina HiSeq platform. Per the source publication's procedure: Synthetic template baselines were used to correct PCR bias computationally, reads within Hamming distance 2 were collapsed together, and singletons that could not be merged were discarded. Reads were aligned to IMGT to assign V, D and J genes, CDR3 length, and insertions or deletions at six rearrangement sites. Within each subset, clonotype counts were normalized to sorted cell number, after which true diversity and Gini coefficients were computed with the tcR R package. The overlap coefficient, calculated on TCRB nucleotide sequences, was used to quantify repertoire sharing. Out-of-frame TCRB sequences from naive cells were analyzed as a proxy for the pre-selection repertoire. This immuneACCESS table, as held by TCRdb, lists in-frame sequences with V and J called but not all clones. Of the missing ones, under half trace to an unresolved V gene in checked studies; the others have no known cause. That table furnishes V, J and clone size, whereas the DNA furnished D and trimming. In all, the sample holds more than 300,000 clones, and roughly 16% of those were seen once. Approximately 0.02% of the sample goes to the ten largest clones.

Sequenced sample: naive CD4+ T cells from blood. Explained via the paper, the cell subset or site label denotes: true naive CD4+ T cells. This sequence was found in a woman aged 18-29 years in good health. The V and J segments used are TRBV14 and TRBJ2-1; the D gene is perhaps TRBD2, from 7 matching bases. The base sequence is TGTGCCAGCAGCAACTGGGGGGGCGTTGAGCAGTTCTTC. This gives the protein CASSNWGGVEQFF.